These T cell receptor beta chains were read from a single sample in a study of blood T cell repertoires in COVID-19. Data came from immunoSEQ multiplex PCR; TCRdb stores just in-frame clones and leaves some out. Of about 250,000 clones in the sample, roughly 82% were seen once. Material for sequencing was peripheral blood. The receptors here all came from a woman aged 80 or over with active or convalescent COVID-19. CDR3s include the opening cysteine and the closing phenylalanine or tryptophan. A D gene is named only where the DNA matches it firmly. Some rows have no size entry. The others give once, few or many, or a class for an expanded clone.

d_call	clone_size	v_call	cdr3_length	j_call	cdr3_nt	cdr3_aa
NA	NA	TRBV5-4	16	TRBJ1-3	TGTGCCAGCAGCTTGGCCGGCAGGCGCTCTGGAAACACCATATATTTT	CASSLAGRRSGNTIYF
NA	NA	TRBV2	14	TRBJ1-5	TGTGCCAGCAGTGAGGCCAGGGTTTTTCAGCCCCAGCATTTT	CASSEARVFQPQHF
NA	few	TRBV19	13	TRBJ2-1	TGTGCCAGTAGGGGCAGGGGCTACAATGAGCAGTTCTTC	CASRGRGYNEQFF
NA	NA	TRBV29-1	14	TRBJ1-2	TGCAGCGTTCTCCAGGGCAGGGGTAACTATGGCTACACCTTC	CSVLQGRGNYGYTF
TRBD1	once	TRBV19	16	TRBJ1-5	TGTGCCAGTAGTTCTCTACAGGGGCGAGGCAATCAGCCCCAGCATTTT	CASSSLQGRGNQPQHF
NA	NA	TRBV24-1	15	TRBJ2-5	TGTGCCACCAGTGATCCCCCGTCGGGGAAAGAGACCCAGTACTTC	CATSDPPSGKETQYF
TRBD1	once	TRBV3-1/TRBV3-2	14	TRBJ1-1	TGTGCCAGCACCCTGGGACAGGTTTCAACTGAAGCTTTCTTT	CASTLGQVSTEAFF
TRBD2	NA	TRBV5-1	15	TRBJ2-3	TGCGCCAGCAGCTTTCATACTAGCGGCACAGATACGCAGTATTTT	CASSFHTSGTDTQYF
NA	NA	TRBV6-6	13	TRBJ1-1	TGTGCCGTCCAGGGGCAGACAAACACTGAAGCTTTCTTT	CAVQGQTNTEAFF
TRBD1	NA	TRBV19	16	TRBJ1-1	TGTGCCAGTAGCCGATATGGACAGGGGCCCAACACTGAAGCTTTCTTT	CASSRYGQGPNTEAFF
TRBD1	few	TRBV19	14	TRBJ2-5	TGTGCCAGTAGTCCGCGGACAGGGTATGAGACCCAGTACTTC	CASSPRTGYETQYF
TRBD2	NA	TRBV19	18	TRBJ2-2	TGTGCCAGTAGTACAAGACTAGCGGGGGTGGAGAACACCGGGGAGCTGTTTTTT	CASSTRLAGVENTGELFF
TRBD1	NA	TRBV29-1	14	TRBJ2-5	TGCAGCGTTGTGCGAGACAGGGGAATGGAGACCCAGTACTTC	CSVVRDRGMETQYF
NA	NA	TRBV2	12	TRBJ1-6	TGTGCCAGCCAGGACAGTTATTCACCCCTCCACTTT	CASQDSYSPLHF
NA	once	TRBV7-2	15	TRBJ1-4	TGTGCCAGCAGCCCCCTAGGCCGAACGGATGAAAAACTGTTTTTT	CASSPLGRTDEKLFF
NA	NA	TRBV5-1	14	TRBJ1-1	TGCGCCAGCAGCCAAAATAGAGCGAACACTGAAGCTTTCTTT	CASSQNRANTEAFF
TRBD1	NA	TRBV18	12	TRBJ2-1	TGTGCCAGCTCACAAGGGGGACAGGGCGATTTCTTC	CASSQGGQGDFF
TRBD2	NA	TRBV27	19	TRBJ2-2	TGTGCCAGCAGTTTATTTGGACTAGCGGGAGAGGGGAACACCGGGGAGCTGTTTTTT	CASSLFGLAGEGNTGELFF
NA	NA	TRBV28	14	TRBJ1-1	TGTGCCAGCAGTCCCCCCAACATAAACACTGAAGCTTTCTTT	CASSPPNINTEAFF
TRBD1	NA	TRBV10-2	14	TRBJ1-2	TGCGCCAGCCACGACAGGGGGCGTAACTATGGCTACACCTTC	CASHDRGRNYGYTF
NA	NA	TRBV7-2	15	TRBJ2-3	TGTGCCAGCAGCTTAGTCGTCGTCTACACAGATACGCAGTATTTT	CASSLVVVYTDTQYF
NA	NA	TRBV3-1/TRBV3-2	17	TRBJ2-5	TGTGCCAGCAGCCAAGATCGCGGCGGGATAGGCAAAGAGACCCAGTACTTC	CASSQDRGGIGKETQYF
TRBD1	NA	TRBV11-2	14	TRBJ1-6	TGTGCCAGCAGCGCGGGACAGTATAATTCACCCCTCCACTTT	CASSAGQYNSPLHF
TRBD2	few	TRBV18	15	TRBJ2-7	TGTGCCAGCTCACCACTAGCGGGAGGTTCCTACGAGCAGTACTTC	CASSPLAGGSYEQYF
NA	NA	TRBV4-2	15	TRBJ1-1	TGTGCCAGCAGCCACGGTGGGCAGGATGATACTGAAGCTTTCTTT	CASSHGGQDDTEAFF
TRBD1	NA	TRBV28	20	TRBJ1-3	TGTGCCAGCAGTTCGGGACAGGCCCGGTTCGGCGACCGCTCTGGAAACACCATATATTTT	CASSSGQARFGDRSGNTIYF
NA	few	TRBV19	15	TRBJ1-6	TGTGCCAGTAGTATAAACCCGGTTGGAGGTTCACCCCTCCACTTT	CASSINPVGGSPLHF
NA	NA	TRBV5-1	16	TRBJ1-6	TGCGCCAGCAGCCCCGGACAGAGCTCCTATAATTCACCCCTCCACTTT	CASSPGQSSYNSPLHF
TRBD1	NA	TRBV18	15	TRBJ1-5	TGTGCCAGCTCACCAAGTAGGGGGCAGGGTCAGCCCCAGCATTTT	CASSPSRGQGQPQHF
TRBD1	NA	TRBV7-8	18	TRBJ2-2	TGTGCCAGCAGCTTAGCGTCCGAGACAGGGTTTGGGACCGGGGAGCTGTTTTTT	CASSLASETGFGTGELFF
NA	NA	TRBV19	16	TRBJ2-1	TGTGCCAGTAGTATAGATGCAGCGGCCTCCTACAATGAGCAGTTCTTC	CASSIDAAASYNEQFF
NA	NA	TRBV24-1	15	TRBJ2-3	TGTGCCGCCAGTGATTTGACGGGAGTGGGGAATACGCAGTATTTT	CAASDLTGVGNTQYF
TRBD1	NA	TRBV10-2	13	TRBJ2-7	TGCGCCAGCAGACAGACAGGGCCATACGAGCAGTACTTC	CASRQTGPYEQYF
TRBD2	NA	TRBV10-3	13	TRBJ2-7	TGTGCCATCAGTGTGGGCGGGGGGGACGAGCAGTACTTC	CAISVGGGDEQYF
TRBD1	NA	TRBV19	12	TRBJ2-7	TGTGCCAGCAGGACAGGCTCCTACGAGCAGTACTTC	CASRTGSYEQYF
NA	NA	TRBV5-1	15	TRBJ2-5	TGCGCCAGCAGCTTGGCCGTGGGGGCCCAAGAGACCCAGTACTTC	CASSLAVGAQETQYF
NA	NA	TRBV10-3	14	TRBJ2-1	TGTGCCATCAGTGAGCAGGGTTCCTACAATGAGCAGTTCTTC	CAISEQGSYNEQFF
NA	NA	TRBV7-8	14	TRBJ1-1	TGTGCCAGCAGCTTAGGGGGGGGGCTGACTGAAGCTTTCTTT	CASSLGGGLTEAFF
TRBD1	few	TRBV5-6	16	TRBJ2-3	TGTGCCAGCAGCCCCCCGACAGGGGTTGGGACAGATACGCAGTATTTT	CASSPPTGVGTDTQYF
NA	NA	TRBV15	12	TRBJ1-2	TGTGCCACCAGTTTCGATGAGCTTGGCTACACCTTC	CATSFDELGYTF
TRBD2	NA	TRBV19	14	TRBJ2-7	TGTGCCAGTAGTATTAGCGGGGGAGGTTACGAGCAGTACTTC	CASSISGGGYEQYF
NA	NA	TRBV29-1	13	TRBJ1-4	TGCAGCGTCTTGCCCCGGAGTGGTGAAAAACTGTTTTTT	CSVLPRSGEKLFF
NA	once	TRBV7-9	15	TRBJ2-1	TGTGCCAGCAGCTTAGCGGGACAAACCTACAATGAGCAGTTCTTC	CASSLAGQTYNEQFF
NA	NA	TRBV30	14	TRBJ1-4	TGTGCCTGGAGTGTAGGCACAGCTAATGAAAAACTGTTTTTT	CAWSVGTANEKLFF
NA	NA	TRBV5-1	14	TRBJ2-7	TGCGCCAGCAGCTTAACCGGACAGACCTACGAGCAGTACTTC	CASSLTGQTYEQYF